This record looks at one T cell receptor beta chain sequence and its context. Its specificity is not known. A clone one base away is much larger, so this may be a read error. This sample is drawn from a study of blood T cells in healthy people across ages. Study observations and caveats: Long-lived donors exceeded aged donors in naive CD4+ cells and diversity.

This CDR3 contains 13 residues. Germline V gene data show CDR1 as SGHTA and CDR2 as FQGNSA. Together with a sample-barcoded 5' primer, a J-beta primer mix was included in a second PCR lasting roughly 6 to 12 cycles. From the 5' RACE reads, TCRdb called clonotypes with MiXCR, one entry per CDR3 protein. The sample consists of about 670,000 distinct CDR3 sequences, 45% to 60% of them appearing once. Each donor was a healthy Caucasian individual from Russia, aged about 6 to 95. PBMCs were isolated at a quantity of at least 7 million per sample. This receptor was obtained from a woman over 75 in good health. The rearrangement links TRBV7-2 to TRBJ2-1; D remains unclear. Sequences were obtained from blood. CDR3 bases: TGTGCCGGCAGCGTAATAGCCGATATTCCTCAGTTCTTC. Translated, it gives CAGSVIADIPQFF.